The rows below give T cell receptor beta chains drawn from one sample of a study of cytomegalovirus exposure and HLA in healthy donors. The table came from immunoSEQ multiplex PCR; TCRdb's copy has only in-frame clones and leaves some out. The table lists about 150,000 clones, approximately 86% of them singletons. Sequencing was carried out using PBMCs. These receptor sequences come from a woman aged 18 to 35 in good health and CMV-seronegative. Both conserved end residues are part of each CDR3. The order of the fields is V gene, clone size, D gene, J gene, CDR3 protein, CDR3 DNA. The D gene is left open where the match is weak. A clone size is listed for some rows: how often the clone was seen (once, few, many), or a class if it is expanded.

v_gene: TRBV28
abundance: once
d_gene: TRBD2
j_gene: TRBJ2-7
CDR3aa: CASSPSGTYYEQYF
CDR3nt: TGTGCCAGCAGCCCTAGCGGGACGTACTACGAGCAGTACTTC

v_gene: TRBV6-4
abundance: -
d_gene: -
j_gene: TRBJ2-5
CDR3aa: CASSTRTTLQETQYF
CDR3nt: TGTGCCAGCAGTACCCGGACTACCCTCCAAGAGACCCAGTACTTC

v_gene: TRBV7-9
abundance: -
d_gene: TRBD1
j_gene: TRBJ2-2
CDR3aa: CSSSYYRGLTGELFF
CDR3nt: TGTTCCAGCAGCTACTACAGGGGGCTAACCGGGGAGCTGTTTTTT

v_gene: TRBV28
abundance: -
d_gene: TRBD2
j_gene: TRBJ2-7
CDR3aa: CASSLPAGVSEQYF
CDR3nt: TGTGCCAGCAGTTTACCAGCGGGAGTATCCGAGCAGTACTTC

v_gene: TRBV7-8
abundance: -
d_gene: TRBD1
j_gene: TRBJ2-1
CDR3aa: CASSLRPDRANEQFF
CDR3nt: TGTGCCAGCAGCTTAAGGCCCGACAGGGCAAATGAGCAGTTCTTC

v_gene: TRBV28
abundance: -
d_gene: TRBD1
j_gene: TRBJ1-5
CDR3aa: CASGVTQGFGRSNQPQHF
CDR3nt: TGTGCCAGCGGCGTCACACAGGGGTTTGGGCGTAGCAATCAGCCCCAGCATTTT

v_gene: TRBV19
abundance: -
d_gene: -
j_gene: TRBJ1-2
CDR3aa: CASSPSWGGSGYTF
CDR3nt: TGTGCCAGTAGTCCCTCCTGGGGCGGTAGTGGCTACACCTTC

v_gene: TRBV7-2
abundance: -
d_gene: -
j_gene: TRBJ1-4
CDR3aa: CASSLGSRAGEKLFF
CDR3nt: TGTGCCAGCAGCTTAGGGAGTAGGGCGGGCGAAAAACTGTTTTTT

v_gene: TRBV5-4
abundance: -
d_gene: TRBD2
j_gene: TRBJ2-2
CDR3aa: CASSLESGRVIAGELFF
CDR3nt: TGTGCCAGCAGCTTGGAGTCTGGGAGGGTAATAGCCGGGGAGCTGTTTTTT

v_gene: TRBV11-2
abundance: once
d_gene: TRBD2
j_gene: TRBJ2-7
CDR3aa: CASSPGLAETYEQYF
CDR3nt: TGTGCCAGCAGCCCTGGACTAGCGGAGACCTACGAGCAGTACTTC

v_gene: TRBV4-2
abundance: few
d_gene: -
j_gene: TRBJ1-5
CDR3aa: CASSHLDSDNQPQHF
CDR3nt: TGTGCCAGCAGCCACCTTGACAGCGACAATCAGCCCCAGCATTTT

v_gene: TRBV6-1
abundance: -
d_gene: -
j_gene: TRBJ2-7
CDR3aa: CASSPPGVPYEQYF
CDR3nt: TGTGCCAGCAGTCCCCCCGGGGTGCCCTACGAGCAGTACTTC

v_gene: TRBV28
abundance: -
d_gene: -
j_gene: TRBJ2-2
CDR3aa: CATKPGFANTGELFF
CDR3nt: TGTGCCACAAAACCAGGGTTCGCGAACACCGGGGAGCTGTTTTTT

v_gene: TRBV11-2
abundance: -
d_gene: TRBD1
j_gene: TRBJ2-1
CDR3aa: CASTRQGNPYNEQFF
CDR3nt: TGTGCCAGCACCAGACAGGGGAATCCCTACAATGAGCAGTTCTTC

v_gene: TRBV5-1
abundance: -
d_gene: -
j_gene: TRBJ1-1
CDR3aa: CASSLVTGNTEAFF
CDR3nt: TGCGCCAGCAGCTTGGTGACAGGGAACACTGAAGCTTTCTTT

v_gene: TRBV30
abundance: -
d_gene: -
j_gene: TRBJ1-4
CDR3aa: CAWSVVREEKLFF
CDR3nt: TGTGCCTGGAGTGTGGTTCGGGAGGAAAAACTGTTTTTT

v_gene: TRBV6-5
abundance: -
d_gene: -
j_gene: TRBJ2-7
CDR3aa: CASSYGRGAYEQYF
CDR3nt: TGTGCCAGCAGTTATGGCAGGGGCGCTTACGAGCAGTACTTC

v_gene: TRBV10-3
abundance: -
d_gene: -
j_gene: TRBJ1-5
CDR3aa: CAISGQGGQPQHF
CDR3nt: TGTGCCATCAGTGGGCAGGGTGGTCAGCCCCAGCATTTT

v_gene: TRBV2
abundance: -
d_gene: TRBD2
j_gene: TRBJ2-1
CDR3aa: CASSETSGSGSSYNEQFF
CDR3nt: TGTGCCAGCAGTGAAACTAGCGGGAGTGGGAGCTCCTACAATGAGCAGTTCTTC

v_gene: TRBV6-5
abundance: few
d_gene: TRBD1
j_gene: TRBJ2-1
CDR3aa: CASRFRDRGPHEQFF
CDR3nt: TGTGCCAGCAGATTCCGGGACAGGGGCCCCCATGAGCAGTTCTTC

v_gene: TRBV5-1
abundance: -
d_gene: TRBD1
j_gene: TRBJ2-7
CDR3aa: CASSALRQGDEQYF
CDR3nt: TGCGCCAGCAGTGCCCTCCGACAGGGCGACGAGCAGTACTTC

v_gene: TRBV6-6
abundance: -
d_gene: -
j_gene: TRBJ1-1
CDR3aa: CASSRDLTVRAFF
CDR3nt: TGTGCCAGCAGTCGGGACTTGACGGTGAGAGCTTTCTTT

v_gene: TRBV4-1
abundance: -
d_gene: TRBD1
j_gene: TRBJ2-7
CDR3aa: CASSQEGQLSYEQYF
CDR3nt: TGCGCCAGCAGCCAAGAGGGACAGTTATCCTACGAGCAGTACTTC

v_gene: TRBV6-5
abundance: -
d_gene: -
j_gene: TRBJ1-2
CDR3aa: CASSWQGANYGYTF
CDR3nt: TGTGCCAGCAGCTGGCAGGGCGCTAACTATGGCTACACCTTC

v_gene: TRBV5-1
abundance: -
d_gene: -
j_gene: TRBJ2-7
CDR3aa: CASSFQFSYEQYF
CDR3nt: TGCGCCAGCAGCTTCCAGTTCTCCTACGAGCAGTACTTC

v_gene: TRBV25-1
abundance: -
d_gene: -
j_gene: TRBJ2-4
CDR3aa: CASSEQGIKNIQYF
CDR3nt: TGTGCCAGCAGTGAACAGGGGATCAAAAACATTCAGTACTTC

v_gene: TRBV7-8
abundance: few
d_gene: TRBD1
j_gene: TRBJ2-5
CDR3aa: CASSDRGQETQYF
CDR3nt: TGTGCCAGCAGCGACAGGGGTCAAGAGACCCAGTACTTC

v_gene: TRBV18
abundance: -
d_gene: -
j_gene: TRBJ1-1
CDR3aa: CASSREFTEAFF
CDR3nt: TGTGCCAGCTCACGGGAGTTCACTGAAGCTTTCTTT

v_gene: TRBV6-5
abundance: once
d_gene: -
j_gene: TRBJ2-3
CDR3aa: CASSLTETSTDTQYF
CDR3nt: TGTGCCAGCAGTCTAACAGAAACTAGCACAGATACGCAGTATTTT

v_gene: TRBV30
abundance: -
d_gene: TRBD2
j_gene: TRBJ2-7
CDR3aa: CAWSSGGPYEQYF
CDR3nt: TGCGCCTGGAGTTCGGGGGGGCCTTACGAGCAGTACTTC

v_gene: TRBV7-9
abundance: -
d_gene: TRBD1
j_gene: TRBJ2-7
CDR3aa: CASSLAGDRVYHEQYF
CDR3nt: TGTGCCAGCAGCTTAGCTGGGGACAGGGTATATCACGAGCAGTACTTC

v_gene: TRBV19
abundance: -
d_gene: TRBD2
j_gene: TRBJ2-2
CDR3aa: CASSKILAGGGTGELFF
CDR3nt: TGTGCCAGTAGTAAGATACTAGCGGGGGGGGGCACCGGGGAGCTGTTTTTT

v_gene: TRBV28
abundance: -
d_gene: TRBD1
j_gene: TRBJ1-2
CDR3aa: CASSLSDRGGGYTF
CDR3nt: TGTGCCAGCAGTTTATCTGACAGGGGCGGCGGCTACACCTTC

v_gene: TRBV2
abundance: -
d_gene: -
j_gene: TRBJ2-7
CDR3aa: CASTRPQAPSYEQYF
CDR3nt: TGTGCCAGCACCCGACCCCAGGCACCATCCTACGAGCAGTACTTC

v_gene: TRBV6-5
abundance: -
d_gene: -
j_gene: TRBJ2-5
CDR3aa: CASSYPGAQYF
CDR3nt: TGTGCCAGCAGTTACCCGGGGGCCCAGTACTTC

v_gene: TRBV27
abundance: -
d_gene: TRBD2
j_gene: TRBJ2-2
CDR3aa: CASSLRTSPTGELFF
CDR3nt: TGTGCCAGCAGTTTGCGGACTAGCCCCACCGGGGAGCTGTTTTTT

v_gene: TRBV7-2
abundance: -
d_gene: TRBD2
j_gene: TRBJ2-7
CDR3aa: CASSLVTSGPPTLF
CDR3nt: TGTGCCAGCAGCTTAGTGACTAGCGGGCCTCCCACCCTTTTC

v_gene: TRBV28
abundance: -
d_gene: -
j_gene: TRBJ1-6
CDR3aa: CASSLLQWASYNSPLHF
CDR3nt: TGTGCCAGCAGTCTCCTGCAGTGGGCATCCTATAATTCACCCCTCCACTTT

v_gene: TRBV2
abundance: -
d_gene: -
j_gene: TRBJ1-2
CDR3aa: CASTRTEFPFYGYTF
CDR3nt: TGTGCCAGCACAAGGACAGAGTTCCCTTTCTATGGCTACACCTTC

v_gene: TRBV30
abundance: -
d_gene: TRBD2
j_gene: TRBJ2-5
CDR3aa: CAWSLPGGVQTQYF
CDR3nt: TGTGCCTGGAGCCTACCCGGGGGGGTGCAGACCCAGTACTTC

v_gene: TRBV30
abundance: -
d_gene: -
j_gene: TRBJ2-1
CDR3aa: CAWRDETRTYNEQFF
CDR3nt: TGTGCCTGGAGGGATGAAACGAGGACCTACAATGAGCAGTTCTTC

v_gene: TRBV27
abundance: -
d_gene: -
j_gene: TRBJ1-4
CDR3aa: CASSFSGKLFF
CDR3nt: TGTGCCAGCAGTTTCTCGGGGAAACTGTTTTTT

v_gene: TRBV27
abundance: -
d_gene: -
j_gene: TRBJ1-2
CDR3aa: CASSLTGFGYTF
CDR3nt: TGTGCCAGCAGTTTAACAGGGTTTGGCTACACCTTC

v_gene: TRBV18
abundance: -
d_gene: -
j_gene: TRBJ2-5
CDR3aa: CASTRRGSATGGETQYF
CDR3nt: TGTGCCAGCACCCGCAGGGGATCAGCGACGGGGGGCGAGACCCAGTACTTC

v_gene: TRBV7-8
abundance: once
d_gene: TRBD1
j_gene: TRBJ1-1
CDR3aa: CASSPRDRGTEAFF
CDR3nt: TGTGCCAGCAGCCCCCGGGACAGGGGGACTGAAGCTTTCTTT

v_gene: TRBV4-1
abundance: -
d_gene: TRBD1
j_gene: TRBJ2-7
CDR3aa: CASSQAKTQGGDEQYF
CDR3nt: TGCGCCAGCAGCCAAGCGAAAACACAGGGGGGCGACGAGCAGTACTTC

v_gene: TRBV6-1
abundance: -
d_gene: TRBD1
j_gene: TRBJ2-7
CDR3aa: CASSEVLGQWSYEQYF
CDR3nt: TGTGCCAGCAGTGAAGTTTTGGGACAGTGGTCCTACGAGCAGTACTTC

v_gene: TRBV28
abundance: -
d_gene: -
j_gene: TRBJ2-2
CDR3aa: CASSLYTPDGELFF
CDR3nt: TGTGCCAGCAGTTTATATACTCCTGACGGGGAGCTGTTTTTT

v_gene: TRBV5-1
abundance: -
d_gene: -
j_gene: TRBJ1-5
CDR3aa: CASSLAGGSNQPQHF
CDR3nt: TGCGCCAGCAGCTTGGCAGGAGGAAGCAATCAGCCCCAGCATTTT

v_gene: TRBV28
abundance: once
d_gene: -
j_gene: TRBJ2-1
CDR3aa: CASSYSGEQFF
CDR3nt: TGTGCCAGCAGTTATAGCGGTGAGCAGTTCTTC